The rows below give T cell receptor beta chains drawn from one sample of a study of T-cell memory formation after mild COVID-19. Each CDR3 protein is one row after TCRdb ran MiXCR on the 5' RACE reads. The sample includes about 150,000 distinct CDR3 sequences, over 15% of them seen just once. The material sequenced was PBMCs or a T cell subset sorted from them (not recorded which). These receptors were taken from an adult woman who had mild COVID-19 (a few samples of this study predate the infection). Cell type and time point are not known. Each CDR3 is given with its conserved first and last residue. Where a row states a size, it is once, few, many or the class of an expanded clone; other rows omit it.

j_call clone_size v_call cdr3_aa
TRBJ1-2 few TRBV23-1 CASRSGYTF
TRBJ2-7 few TRBV29-1 CSVDIAGGLEQYF
TRBJ2-3 NA TRBV6-2/TRBV6-3 CASIRYGTDTQYF
TRBJ1-5 NA TRBV2 CASSDGTDGNQPQHF
TRBJ2-3 NA TRBV2 CANRRDFSSTDTQYF
TRBJ2-7 NA TRBV18 CASSSYVDKSEQYF
TRBJ2-7 NA TRBV5-1 CASSPAASHEQYF
TRBJ1-1 NA TRBV12-3/TRBV12-4 CASSLIRVEAFF
TRBJ2-5 NA TRBV20-1 CSARIYFRQGVWGQETQYF
TRBJ1-1 NA TRBV12-3/TRBV12-4 CASSLGGPSVGTEAFF
TRBJ1-1 NA TRBV7-2 CASSPLGGSRTTEAFF
TRBJ2-5 few TRBV20-1 CSARDDGEGRRQETQYF
TRBJ1-5 NA TRBV10-3 CAIGQGLNQPQHF
TRBJ2-7 few TRBV29-1 CSVAVAGGKDAYEQYF
TRBJ1-1 NA TRBV3-1 CASSLGTGGLRNTEAFF
TRBJ1-3 NA TRBV4-2 CASSPPSGQGTSGNTIYF